This TCR beta chain derives from a study of T cells in Graves' hyperthyroidism and ophthalmopathy. The V gene end was trimmed by 0 bases and the J gene end by 5 bases; junction bases not matched to a gene: 4. The V gene's germline CDR1 is SGDLS and CDR2 YYNGEE. The CDR3 has 15 residues. Template material for amplifying TCR beta CDR3 regions consisted of RNA transcripts. A first-round RT-PCR of the TCR CDR3 used the HTBI primer set. Each CDR3 protein is one row after TCRdb ran MiXCR on the multiplex PCR reads. Here the sample spans approximately 420,000 distinct CDR3 sequences, approximately 15% being singletons. This clonotype was counted between two and nine times.

This clonotype was obtained from a woman aged 25 to 39 with Graves' hyperthyroidism. Input material: blood. J is TRBJ2-1 and V is TRBV9, with TRBD2 matching over 8 bases. The CDR3 here is CASSVVSSGHNEQFF. CDR3 sequence (DNA): TGTGCCAGCAGCGTAGTGTCTAGCGGGCACAATGAGCAGTTCTTC.